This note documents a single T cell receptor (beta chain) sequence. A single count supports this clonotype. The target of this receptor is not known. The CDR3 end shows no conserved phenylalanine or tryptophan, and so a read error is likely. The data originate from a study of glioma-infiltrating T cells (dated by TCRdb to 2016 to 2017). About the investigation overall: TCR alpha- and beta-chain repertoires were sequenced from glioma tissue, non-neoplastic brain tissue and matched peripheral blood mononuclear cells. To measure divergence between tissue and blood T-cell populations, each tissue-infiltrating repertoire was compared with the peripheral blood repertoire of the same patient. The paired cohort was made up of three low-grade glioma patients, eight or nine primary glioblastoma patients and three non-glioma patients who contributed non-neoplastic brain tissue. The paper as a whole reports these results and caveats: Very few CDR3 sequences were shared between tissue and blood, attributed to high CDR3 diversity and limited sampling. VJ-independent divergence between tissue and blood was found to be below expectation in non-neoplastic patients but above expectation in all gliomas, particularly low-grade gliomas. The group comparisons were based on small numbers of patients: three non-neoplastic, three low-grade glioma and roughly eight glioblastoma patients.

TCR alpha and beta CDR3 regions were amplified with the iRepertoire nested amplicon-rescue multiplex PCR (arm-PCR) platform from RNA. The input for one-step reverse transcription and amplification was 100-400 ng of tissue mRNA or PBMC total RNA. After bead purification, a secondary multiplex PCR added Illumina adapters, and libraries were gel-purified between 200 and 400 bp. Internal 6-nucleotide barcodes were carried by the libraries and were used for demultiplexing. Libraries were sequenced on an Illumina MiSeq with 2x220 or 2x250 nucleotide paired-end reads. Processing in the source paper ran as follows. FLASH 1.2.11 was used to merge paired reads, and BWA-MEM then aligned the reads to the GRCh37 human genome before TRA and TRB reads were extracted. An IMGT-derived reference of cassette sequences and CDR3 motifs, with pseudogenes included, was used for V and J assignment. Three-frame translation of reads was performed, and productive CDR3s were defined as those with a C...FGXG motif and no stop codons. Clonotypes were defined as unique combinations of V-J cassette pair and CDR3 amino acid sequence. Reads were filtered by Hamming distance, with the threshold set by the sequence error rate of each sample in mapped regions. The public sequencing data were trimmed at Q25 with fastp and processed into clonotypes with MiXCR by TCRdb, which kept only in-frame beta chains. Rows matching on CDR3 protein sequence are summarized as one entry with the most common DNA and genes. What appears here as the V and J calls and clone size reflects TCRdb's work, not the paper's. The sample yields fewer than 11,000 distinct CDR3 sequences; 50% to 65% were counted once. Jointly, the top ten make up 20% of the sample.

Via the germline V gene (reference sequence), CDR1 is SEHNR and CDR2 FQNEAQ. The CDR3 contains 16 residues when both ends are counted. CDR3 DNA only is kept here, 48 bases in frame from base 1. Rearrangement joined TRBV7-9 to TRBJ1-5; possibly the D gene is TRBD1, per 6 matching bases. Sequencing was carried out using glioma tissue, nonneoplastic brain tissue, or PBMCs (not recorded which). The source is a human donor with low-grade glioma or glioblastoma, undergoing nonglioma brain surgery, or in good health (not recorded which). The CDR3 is CASSLTQGESNEPQHS. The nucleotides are TGTGCCAGCAGCTTAACACAGGGTGAGAGCAATGAGCCCCAGCATTCT.